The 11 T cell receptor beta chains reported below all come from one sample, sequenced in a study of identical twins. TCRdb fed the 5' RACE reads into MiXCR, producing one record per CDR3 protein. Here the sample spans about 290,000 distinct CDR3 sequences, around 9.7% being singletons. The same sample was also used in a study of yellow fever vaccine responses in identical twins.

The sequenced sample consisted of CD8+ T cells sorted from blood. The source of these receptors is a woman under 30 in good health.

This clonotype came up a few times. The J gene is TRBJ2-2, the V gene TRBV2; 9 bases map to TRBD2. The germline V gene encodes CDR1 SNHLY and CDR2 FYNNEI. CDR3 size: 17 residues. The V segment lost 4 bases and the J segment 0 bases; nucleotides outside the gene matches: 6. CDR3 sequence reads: CASSGREGLSNTGELFF. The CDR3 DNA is TGTGCCAGCAGTGGGCGGGAGGGCCTCTCGAACACCGGGGAGCTGTTTTTT.

CDR3 in DNA: TGTGCCAGCAGTGAATATTCGACAGGGGGGGGAACCCAAGGCCAGTACTTC. This encodes CASSEYSTGGGTQGQYF. The V call is TRBV25-1, the J call TRBJ2-5; 9 bases match TRBD1. The CDR3 is made up of 17 amino acids. Germline CDR1 is MGHDK and CDR2 is SYGVNS. Trimming removed 0 bases from V and 10 bases from J; junction bases left unmatched: 15.

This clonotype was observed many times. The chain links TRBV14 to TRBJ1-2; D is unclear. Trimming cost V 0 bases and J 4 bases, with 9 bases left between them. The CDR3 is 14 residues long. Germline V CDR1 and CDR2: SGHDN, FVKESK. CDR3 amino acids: CASSQEGSFYGYTF. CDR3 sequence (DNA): TGTGCCAGCAGCCAAGAGGGAAGCTTCTATGGCTACACCTTC.

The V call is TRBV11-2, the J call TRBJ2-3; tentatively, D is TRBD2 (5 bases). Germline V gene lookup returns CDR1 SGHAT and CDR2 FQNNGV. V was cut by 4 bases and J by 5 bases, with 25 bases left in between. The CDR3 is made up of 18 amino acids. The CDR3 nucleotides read TGTGCCAGCAGCTCCAGTGGGCTGGCGGGCCTAGATGGAGATACGCAGTATTTT. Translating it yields CASSSSGLAGLDGDTQYF.

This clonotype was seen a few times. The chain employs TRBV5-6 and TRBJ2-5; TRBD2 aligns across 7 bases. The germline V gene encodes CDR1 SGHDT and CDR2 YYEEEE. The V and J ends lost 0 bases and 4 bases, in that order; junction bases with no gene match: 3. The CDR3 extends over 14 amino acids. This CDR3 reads CASSLVAGVETQYF. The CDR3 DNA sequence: TGTGCCAGCAGCTTGGTTGCGGGGGTAGAGACCCAGTACTTC.

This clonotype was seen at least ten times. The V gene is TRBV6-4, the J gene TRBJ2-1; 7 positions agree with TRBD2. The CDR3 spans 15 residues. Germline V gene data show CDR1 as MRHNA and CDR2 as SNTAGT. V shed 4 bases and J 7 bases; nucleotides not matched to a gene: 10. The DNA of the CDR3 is TGTGCCAGCAGTGCATCTAGCGGAAAGGGTAATGAGCAGTTCTTC. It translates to CASSASSGKGNEQFF.

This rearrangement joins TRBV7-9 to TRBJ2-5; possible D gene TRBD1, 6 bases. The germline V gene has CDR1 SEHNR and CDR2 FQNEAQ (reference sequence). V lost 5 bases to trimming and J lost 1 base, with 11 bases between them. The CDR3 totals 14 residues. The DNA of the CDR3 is TGTGCCAGCAGCGGCCGGACAGTCCAAGAGACCCAGTACTTC. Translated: CASSGRTVQETQYF.

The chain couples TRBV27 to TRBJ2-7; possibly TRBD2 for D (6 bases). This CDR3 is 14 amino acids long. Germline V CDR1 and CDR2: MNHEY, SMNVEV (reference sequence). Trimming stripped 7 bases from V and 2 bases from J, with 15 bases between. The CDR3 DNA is TGTGCCAGCATTCCGAGCGGGCCTCCCTACGAGCAGTACTTC. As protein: CASIPSGPPYEQYF.

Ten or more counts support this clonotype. CDR3 DNA sequence: TGTGCCAGCAGCCAAGAGAAGCGGGGGCCCTCCTACGAGCAGTACTTC. Translation: CASSQEKRGPSYEQYF. V is TRBV4-2 and J is TRBJ2-7, with 8 nucleotides matching TRBD2. The CDR3 runs 16 residues. The germline V gene has CDR1 LGHNA and CDR2 YNFKEQ. With V trimmed by 0 bases and J by 0 bases, 4 bases remained unmatched.

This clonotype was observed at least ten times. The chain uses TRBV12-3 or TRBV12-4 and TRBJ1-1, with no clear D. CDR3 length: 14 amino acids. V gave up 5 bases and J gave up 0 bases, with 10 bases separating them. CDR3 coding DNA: TGTGCCAGCAGTCCGTCGTGGCTGAACACTGAAGCTTTCTTT. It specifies CASSPSWLNTEAFF.

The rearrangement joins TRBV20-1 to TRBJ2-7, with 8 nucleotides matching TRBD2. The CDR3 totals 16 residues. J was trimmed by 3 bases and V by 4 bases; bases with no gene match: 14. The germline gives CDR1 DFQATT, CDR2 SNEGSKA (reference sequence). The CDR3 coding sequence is TGCAGTGCTAACTTTATCGGGGGGGCCCTGATCTACGAGCAGTACTTC. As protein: CSANFIGGALIYEQYF.